This T cell receptor beta chain was sequenced during a study of spatial heterogeneity in lung cancer. In the case of this clonotype: A junction end diverges from the germline sequence, so it may reflect a read error.

The time point: blood at routine non-recurrence follow-up after resection. Tumor, nontumor lung or frozen PBMC supplied whole RNA that was sequenced unsorted. TCRdb analysed the 5' RACE reads with MiXCR anew, one entry per CDR3 protein. The repertoire holds about 52,000 distinct CDR3 sequences, roughly 7% seen once, with less than 45% in the top ten. In germline, CDR1 is LGHDT, CDR2 YNNKEL (reference sequence). The CDR3 covers 16 residues. The chain recombines TRBV3-1 with TRBJ2-2, with D perhaps being TRBD1 or TRBD2 (5 bases each). This receptor was taken from a female donor with early-stage non-small cell lung cancer. Specimen: PBMCs, collected at follow-up. Here the CDR3 DNA reads TGTACCAGCAGCCCCTTCGGGACGACGAACACCGGGGAGCTGTTTTTT. It codes for CTSSPFGTTNTGELFF.